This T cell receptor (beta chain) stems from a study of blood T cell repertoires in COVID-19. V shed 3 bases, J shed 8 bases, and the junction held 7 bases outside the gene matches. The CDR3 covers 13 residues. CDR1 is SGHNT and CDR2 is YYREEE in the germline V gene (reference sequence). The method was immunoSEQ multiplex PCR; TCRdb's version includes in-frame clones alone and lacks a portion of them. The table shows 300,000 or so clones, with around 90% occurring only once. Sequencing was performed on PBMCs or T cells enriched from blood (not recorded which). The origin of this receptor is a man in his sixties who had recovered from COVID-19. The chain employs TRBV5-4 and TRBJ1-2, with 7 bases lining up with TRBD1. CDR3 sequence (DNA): TGTGCCAGCAGCTGGGCAGGGGGGCTCGGCTACACCTTC. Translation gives CASSWAGGLGYTF.